Sequencing of this T cell receptor (beta chain) was carried out in a study of T-cell reconstitution after alpha-beta-depleted transplantation in children. Germline V gives CDR1 DFQATT, CDR2 SNEGSKA (reference sequence). The CDR3 is 13 residues long. Trimming removed 3 bases from V and 3 bases from J, with 12 bases in between. The TCRbeta library incorporated unique molecular identifiers. TCRdb redid the calling of the PCR reads with MiXCR, one entry per CDR3 protein. The table lists 500,000 or so distinct CDR3 sequences, approximately 32% of them singletons, with 2% to 2.5% in the top ten. This clonotype was detected a few times.

The V gene is TRBV20-1, the J gene TRBJ2-7; D is possibly TRBD1 or TRBD2 (6 bases each). Source: PBMCs from the stem cell graft donor, taken from the stem cell graft. The receptor comes from a human donor who donated a stem cell graft to a child with aplastic anemia. CDR3 DNA: TGCAGTGCTAGCGGGGCGGGACACTACGAGCAGTACTTC. This gives the protein CSASGAGHYEQYF.